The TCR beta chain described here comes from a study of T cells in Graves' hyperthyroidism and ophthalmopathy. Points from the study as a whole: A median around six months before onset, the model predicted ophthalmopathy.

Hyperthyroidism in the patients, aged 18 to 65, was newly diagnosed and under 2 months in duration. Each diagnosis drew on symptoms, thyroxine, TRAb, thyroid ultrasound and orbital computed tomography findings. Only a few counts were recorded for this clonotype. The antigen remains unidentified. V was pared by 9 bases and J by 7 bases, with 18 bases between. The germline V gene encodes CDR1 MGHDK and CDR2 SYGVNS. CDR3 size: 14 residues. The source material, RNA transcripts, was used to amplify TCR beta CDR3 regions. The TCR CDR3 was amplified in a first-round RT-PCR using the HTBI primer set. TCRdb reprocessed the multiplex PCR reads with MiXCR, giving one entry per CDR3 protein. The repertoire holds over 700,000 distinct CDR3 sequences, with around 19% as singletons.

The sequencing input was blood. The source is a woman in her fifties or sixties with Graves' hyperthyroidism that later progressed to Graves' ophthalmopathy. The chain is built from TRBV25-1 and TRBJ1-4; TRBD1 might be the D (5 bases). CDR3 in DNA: TGTGCCAGTCGCGACACTGGGGCTGTTGAAAAACTGTTTTTT. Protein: CASRDTGAVEKLFF. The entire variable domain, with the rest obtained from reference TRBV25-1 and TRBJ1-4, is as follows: EADIYQTPRYLVIGTGKKITLECSQTMGHDKMYWYQQDPGMELHLIHYSYGVNSTEKGDLSSESTVSRIRTEHFPLTLESARPSHTSQYLCASRDTGAVEKLFFGSGTQLSVL.